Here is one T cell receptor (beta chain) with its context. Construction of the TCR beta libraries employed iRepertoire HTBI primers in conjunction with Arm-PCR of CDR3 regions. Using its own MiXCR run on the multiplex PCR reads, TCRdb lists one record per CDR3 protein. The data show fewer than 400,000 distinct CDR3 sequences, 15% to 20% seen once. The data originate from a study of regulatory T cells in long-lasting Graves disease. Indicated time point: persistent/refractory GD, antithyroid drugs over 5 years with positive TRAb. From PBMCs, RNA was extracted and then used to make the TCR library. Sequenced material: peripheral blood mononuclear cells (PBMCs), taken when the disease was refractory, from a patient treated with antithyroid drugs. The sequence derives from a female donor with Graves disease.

The CDR3 bases are TGTGCCAGTACCCATCGGGGCAGGAGCACTGAAGCTTTCTTT. It yields the protein CASTHRGRSTEAFF. The J gene is TRBJ1-1, the V gene TRBV19; D is perhaps TRBD1 (5 bases). The germline V and J ends were trimmed by 7 bases and 4 bases, with 16 bases remaining between them. This CDR3 is built from 14 residues. Germline CDR1 is LNHDA and CDR2 is SQIVND (reference sequence).